The 13 T cell receptor beta chains below were found in one sample sequenced in a study of identical twins. TCRdb re-analysed the 5' RACE reads in MiXCR, keeping a single row per CDR3 protein. In the table there are about 220,000 distinct CDR3 sequences, roughly 7.1% of which are singletons. These data were also filed under a second study, of T cells expressing NK-cell markers.

Sequenced: CD8+ T cells sorted from blood. These receptors originate from a woman aged 18 to 35 in good health.

This clonotype has only a few counts. The chain has TRBV11-2 and TRBJ2-1; 7 positions agree with TRBD2. Germline CDR1 reads SGHAT; CDR2 reads FQNNGV. V was clipped by 5 bases and J by 8 bases; unmatched bases: 12. The CDR3 is made up of 15 amino acids. For the CDR3, the DNA is TGTGCCAGCAGCCCGACCACGGGGGGTATTTATGAGCAGTTCTTC. The encoded protein is CASSPTTGGIYEQFF.

The sample holds a few counts of this clonotype. Here the CDR3 reads CASSVFRLSSYEQYF. The CDR3 DNA follows: TGTGCCAGCAGTGTGTTTCGACTGAGCTCCTACGAGCAGTACTTC. The V and J genes are TRBV12-3 or TRBV12-4 and TRBJ2-7; D unclear. Trimming stripped 5 bases from V and 0 bases from J, with 14 bases between. The CDR3 length is 15 residues.

This clonotype has at least ten counts. Sequence at one end of the junction differs from germline and may be a read error. The V call is TRBV10-3, the J call TRBJ1-1; 8 bases agree with TRBD1. The CDR3 is 16 amino acids. The germline V gene encodes CDR1 ENHRY and CDR2 SYGVKD. CDR3 coding DNA: TGTGCCATCAGCGAGTCCCCGGACAGGGCCGTCACTGAAGCTTTCTTT. It is translated as CAISESPDRAVTEAFF.

This clonotype came up many times. V is TRBV12-3 or TRBV12-4 and J is TRBJ2-1; D call uncertain. CDR3 length: 12 residues. V lost 6 bases to trimming and J lost 7 bases, with 10 bases between them. The CDR3 region is CASRSLRNEQFF. The DNA of the CDR3 is TGTGCCAGCAGAAGTCTAAGGAATGAGCAGTTCTTC.

This clonotype has only a few counts. The V and J genes are TRBV4-1 and TRBJ2-2; D unresolved. V lost 5 bases to trimming and J lost 6 bases, with 19 bases between them. CDR1 MGHRA and CDR2 YSYEKL come from the germline V gene. The CDR3 length is 16 residues. CDR3 nucleotide sequence: TGCGCCAGCAGCTCCCAGTTTCCGCCAGGCGCCGGGGAGCTGTTTTTT. This gives the protein CASSSQFPPGAGELFF.

The rearrangement links TRBV6-6 to TRBJ2-1, with D hard to call. From germline, CDR1 is MNHNY and CDR2 SVGAGI (reference sequence). Deletions cut 7 bases from V and 9 bases from J, with 16 bases between. The CDR3 is 13 residues long. CDR3 sequence: CASNITPGTEQFF. The CDR3 region has the DNA TGTGCCAGCAACATTACTCCAGGTACTGAGCAGTTCTTC.

There are a few counts of this clonotype. This chain uses TRBV12-3 or TRBV12-4 with TRBJ1-2; perhaps TRBD1 as D (5 bases). The length of the CDR3 is 14 residues. V lost 7 bases to trimming and J lost 4 bases, with 16 bases between them. CDR3 sequence (DNA): TGTGCCAGCACCCCGCGTGGGACGGCCTATGGCTACACCTTC. Amino acid sequence: CASTPRGTAYGYTF.

The CDR3 is CASSYRREQFF. Written as DNA, the CDR3 is TGTGCCAGCAGCTACCGTCGGGAGCAGTTCTTC. This chain joins TRBV7-2 and TRBJ2-1; D is unclear. The CDR3 length is 11 residues. The germline V and J ends were trimmed by 4 bases and 10 bases, with 8 bases remaining between them. Germline CDR1 SGHTA, CDR2 FQGNSA.

This clonotype showed up many times. The chain joins TRBV20-1 to TRBJ2-1; D is unresolved. The V gene's germline CDR1 is DFQATT and CDR2 SNEGSKA (reference sequence). CDR3 length equals 15 residues. V lost 3 bases and J 4 bases, leaving 16 bases between the germline ends. In DNA, the CDR3 is TGCAGTGCTAGTTGCGAGGCCCAGCTTTACAATGAGCAGTTCTTC. It translates to CSASCEAQLYNEQFF.

At least ten counts were recorded for this clonotype. The J gene is TRBJ2-1, the V gene TRBV29-1; D is ambiguous. Germline lookup yields CDR1 SQVTM and CDR2 ANQGSEA. CDR3 size: 11 residues. Trimming removed 4 bases at V and 3 bases at J, with 4 bases between. The CDR3 reads CSVAVYNEQFF. Written as DNA, the CDR3 is TGCAGCGTTGCGGTCTACAATGAGCAGTTCTTC.

The chain has TRBV10-3 and TRBJ1-1, with TRBD1 identical over 7 bases. The CDR3 contains 16 residues. Losses at the gene ends were 7 bases for V and 2 bases for J; bases not matched to a gene: 13. Germline V gene lookup returns CDR1 ENHRY and CDR2 SYGVKD. CDR3 region: CAITIVEGACNTEAFF. In nucleotides, the CDR3 is TGTGCCATCACTATCGTTGAGGGGGCCTGCAACACTGAAGCTTTCTTT.

This clonotype occurred a few times. The chain couples TRBV12-3 or TRBV12-4 to TRBJ2-7; TRBD2 matches at 9 bases. The junction had 5 bases not matched to a gene; V was cut back by 3 bases and J by 5 bases. This CDR3 has 14 residues. The DNA for the CDR3 is TGTGCCAGCAGTTTGGGCGGGGGGGCGGACGAGCAGTACTTC. This translates into CASSLGGGADEQYF.

This clonotype was counted only a few times. The chain employs TRBV7-8 and TRBJ2-3, with a weak D call TRBD2 (5 bases). Trimming shortened V by 1 base and J by 0 bases, and 11 bases separated the two germline ends. Germline V lookup: CDR1 SGHVS, CDR2 FQNEAQ. This CDR3 contains 16 residues. The CDR3 bases are TGTGCCAGCAGCTTAGTCCCAGCGGCTAGCACAGATACGCAGTATTTT. As protein: CASSLVPAASTDTQYF.